The 9 T cell receptor beta chains reported below all come from one sample, sequenced in a study of blood T cell repertoires in COVID-19. Profiled with immunoSEQ multiplex PCR; TCRdb holds only in-frame clones, not every one. The repertoire holds some 180,000 clones, roughly 85% seen once, with 5% to 7.5% in the top ten. The sequencing input was PBMCs or T cells enriched from blood (not recorded which). The receptors shown here come from a man between 35 and 55 years old who had recovered from COVID-19.

This clone was seen a handful of times. This rearrangement joins TRBV28 to TRBJ1-1; tentatively, D is TRBD1 (5 bases). This CDR3 comprises 15 residues. Trimming took 2 bases from V and 6 from J, leaving 16 bases between them. Germline CDR1 and CDR2: MDHEN and SYDVKM. The CDR3 sequence: CASSLARDFVSEAFF. CDR3 nucleotides: TGTGCCAGCAGTTTAGCGAGGGACTTCGTGTCTGAAGCTTTCTTT.

The chain has TRBV5-6 and TRBJ2-4, with 8 bases identical to TRBD1. J was trimmed by 3 bases and V by 2 bases; bases with no gene match: 4. Germline assignment: CDR1 SGHDT and CDR2 YYEEEE. The CDR3 runs 15 residues. The CDR3 DNA is TGTGCCAGCAGCTTTGGACAGGGTAACAAAAACATTCAGTACTTC. Protein sequence: CASSFGQGNKNIQYF.

The chain recombines TRBV27 with TRBJ1-5, with 9 bases fitting TRBD1. CDR1 is MNHEY, CDR2 SMNVEV, per germline (reference sequence). V lost 6 bases to trimming and J lost 4 bases; unmatched junction nucleotides: 4. This CDR3 has 14 amino acids. The CDR3 DNA reads TGTGCCAGCAGCACCGGGACAGGGAATCAGCCCCAGCATTTT. It yields the protein CASSTGTGNQPQHF.

The chain recombines TRBV11-2 with TRBJ2-5; 8 bases fit TRBD1. Germline V gives CDR1 SGHAT, CDR2 FQNNGV. The V segment lost 2 bases and the J segment 4 bases; nucleotides outside the gene matches: 6. CDR3 size: 15 residues. CDR3: CASSLQGAGGETQYF. The CDR3 region has the DNA TGTGCCAGCAGCTTACAGGGGGCAGGGGGAGAGACCCAGTACTTC.

This clone was picked up a small number of times. V and J are TRBV28 and TRBJ1-2, with D possibly TRBD1 on 5 matching bases. The V and J ends lost 2 bases and 4 bases respectively, with 14 bases between them. Germline values: CDR1 MDHEN, CDR2 SYDVKM. This CDR3 contains 15 residues. CDR3 amino acids: CASSLNAGQGYGYTF. Written as DNA, the CDR3 is TGTGCCAGCAGTTTAAATGCGGGGCAGGGCTATGGCTACACCTTC.

This chain links TRBV2 with TRBJ2-7; D is ambiguous. Deletions cut 8 bases from V and 3 bases from J, with 11 bases between. Looked up from germline, CDR1 is SNHLY and CDR2 is FYNNEI. This CDR3 has 12 residues. This CDR3 is CASRQDGYEQYF. The CDR3 region has the DNA TGTGCCAGCCGTCAGGATGGCTACGAGCAGTACTTC.

The chain couples TRBV5-4 to TRBJ2-7, with no clear D. The CDR3 extends over 13 amino acids. Germline CDR1 reads SGHNT; CDR2 reads YYREEE (reference sequence). V lost 0 bases to trimming and J lost 2 bases, with 6 bases between them. CDR3 DNA sequence: TGTGCCAGCAGCTTGGAGCCGACCTACGAGCAGTACTTC. Encoded protein: CASSLEPTYEQYF.

The chain is built from TRBV27 and TRBJ1-5; possibly TRBD1 for D (6 bases). V was cut by 10 bases and J by 2 bases, with 9 bases left in between. The CDR3 has 12 residues. CDR1 MNHEY and CDR2 SMNVEV come from the germline V gene (reference sequence). The CDR3 sequence: CATRQGNQPQHF. Here the CDR3 DNA reads TGTGCCACCCGACAGGGCAATCAGCCCCAGCATTTT.

This chain links TRBV19 with TRBJ2-3, with TRBD2 matching 7 bases. The CDR3 has 14 residues. Germline trimming cut 5 bases from V and 2 bases from J; bases unmatched to any gene: 4. Germline V gene data show CDR1 as LNHDA and CDR2 as SQIVND (reference sequence). The CDR3 sequence is CASSPGLVTDTQYF. As DNA, the CDR3 is TGTGCCAGTAGTCCAGGACTAGTCACAGATACGCAGTATTTT.